The entry that follows covers one T cell receptor beta chain sequence. Antigen specificity is unknown. V lost 0 bases and J lost 2, with 9 bases in between. The germline CDR1 and CDR2 sequences are SGDLS and YYNGEE. This CDR3 has 15 amino acids. Version v3.0 of the immunoSEQ assay was performed at survey level. Profiled with immunoSEQ multiplex PCR; TCRdb holds only in-frame clones, not every one. The table lists about 36,000 clones, around three quarters of them singletons. Every HIV-positive participant received treatment in the United States. The data are from a study of long-term antiretroviral therapy in people with HIV. General study results and limits: Diversity increased after ART yet remained lower than in transplant donor controls.

The sample consisted of unsorted PBMCs, taken 3.4 years after starting antiretroviral therapy. The rearrangement joins TRBV9 to TRBJ2-1; perhaps TRBD2 as D (6 bases). This TCR was recovered from a man aged 30-40 years with HIV. The CDR3, as DNA: TGTGCCAGCAGCGTAGCTCGCGGGACCTACAATGAGCAGTTCTTC. It codes for CASSVARGTYNEQFF.